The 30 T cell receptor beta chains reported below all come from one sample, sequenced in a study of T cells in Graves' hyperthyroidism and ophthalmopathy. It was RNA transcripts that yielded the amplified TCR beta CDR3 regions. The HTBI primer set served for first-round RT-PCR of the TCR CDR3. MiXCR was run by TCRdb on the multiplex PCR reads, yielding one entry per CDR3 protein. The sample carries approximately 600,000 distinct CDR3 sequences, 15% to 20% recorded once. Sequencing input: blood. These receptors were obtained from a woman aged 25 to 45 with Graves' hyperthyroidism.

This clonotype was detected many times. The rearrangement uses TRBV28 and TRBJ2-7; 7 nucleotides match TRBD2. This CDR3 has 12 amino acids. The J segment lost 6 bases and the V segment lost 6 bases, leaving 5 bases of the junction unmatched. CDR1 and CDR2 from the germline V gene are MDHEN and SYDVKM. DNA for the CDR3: TGTGCCAGCAGACACCCTAGCGGCGAGCAGTACTTC. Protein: CASRHPSGEQYF. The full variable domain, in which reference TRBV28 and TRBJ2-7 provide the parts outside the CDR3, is DVKVTQSSRYLVKRTGEKVFLECVQDMDHENMFWYRQDPGLGLRLIYFSYDVKMKEKGDIPEGYSVSREKKERFSLILESASTNQTSMYLCASRHPSGEQYFGPGTRLTVT.

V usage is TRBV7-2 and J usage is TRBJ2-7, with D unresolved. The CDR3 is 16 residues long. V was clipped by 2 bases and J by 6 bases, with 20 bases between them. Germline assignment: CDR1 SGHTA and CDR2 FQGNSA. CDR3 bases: TGTGCCAGCAGCTTATCCCCTCCCGGAGTGAAATCCGAGCAGTACTTC. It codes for CASSLSPPGVKSEQYF.

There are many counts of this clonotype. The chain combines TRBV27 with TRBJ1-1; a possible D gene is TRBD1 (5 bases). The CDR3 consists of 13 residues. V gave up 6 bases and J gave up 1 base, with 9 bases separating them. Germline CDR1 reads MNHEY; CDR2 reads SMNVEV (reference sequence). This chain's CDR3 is CASRPRENTEAFF. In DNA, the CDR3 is TGTGCCAGCAGGCCCAGGGAGAACACTGAAGCTTTCTTT.

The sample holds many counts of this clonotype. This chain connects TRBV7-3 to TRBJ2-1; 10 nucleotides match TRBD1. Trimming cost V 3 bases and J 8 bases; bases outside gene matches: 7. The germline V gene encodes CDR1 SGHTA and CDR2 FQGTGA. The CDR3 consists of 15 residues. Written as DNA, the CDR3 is TGTGCCAGCAGCTTCGACAGGGGGCGCGTTTATGAGCAGTTCTTC. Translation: CASSFDRGRVYEQFF. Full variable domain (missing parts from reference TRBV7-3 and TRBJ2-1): GAGVSQTPSNKVTEKGKYVELRCDPISGHTALYWYRQSLGQGPEFLIYFQGTGAADDSGLPNDRFFAVRPEGSVSTLKIQRTERGDSAVYLCASSFDRGRVYEQFFGPGTRLTVL.

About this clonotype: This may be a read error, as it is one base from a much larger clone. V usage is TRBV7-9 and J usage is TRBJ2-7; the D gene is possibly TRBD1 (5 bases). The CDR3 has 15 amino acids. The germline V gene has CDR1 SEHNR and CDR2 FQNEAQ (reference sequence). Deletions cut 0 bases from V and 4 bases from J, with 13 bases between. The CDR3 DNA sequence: TGTGCCAGCAGCTTAGCCCCGACAGTGGGGTACGAGCAGTACTTC. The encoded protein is CASSLAPTVGYEQYF.

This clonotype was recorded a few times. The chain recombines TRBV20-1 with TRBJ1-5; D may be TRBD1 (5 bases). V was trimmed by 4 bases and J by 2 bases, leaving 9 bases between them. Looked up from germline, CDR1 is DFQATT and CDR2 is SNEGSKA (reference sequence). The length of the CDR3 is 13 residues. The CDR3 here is CSAKGLGNQPQHF. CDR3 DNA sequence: TGCAGTGCTAAGGGGTTAGGCAATCAGCCCCAGCATTTT.

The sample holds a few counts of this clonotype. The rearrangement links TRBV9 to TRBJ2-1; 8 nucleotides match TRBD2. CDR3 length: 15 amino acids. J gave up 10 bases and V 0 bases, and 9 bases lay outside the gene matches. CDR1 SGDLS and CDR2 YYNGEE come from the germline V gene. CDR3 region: CASSVGSGRGNEQFF. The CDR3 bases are TGTGCCAGCAGCGTAGGGAGCGGGAGAGGTAACGAGCAGTTCTTC.

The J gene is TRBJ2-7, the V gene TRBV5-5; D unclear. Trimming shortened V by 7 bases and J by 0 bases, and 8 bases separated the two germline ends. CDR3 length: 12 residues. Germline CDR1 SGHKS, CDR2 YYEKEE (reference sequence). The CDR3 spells CASVSSSYEQYF. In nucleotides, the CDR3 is TGTGCCAGCGTAAGCAGCTCCTACGAGCAGTACTTC.

CDR3 nucleotides: TGTGCCAGCAGCCCCGGACAGGGGAAGAGCGAGCAGTACTTC. This sequence encodes CASSPGQGKSEQYF. The V call is TRBV12-3 or TRBV12-4, the J call TRBJ2-7, with 9 bases fitting TRBD1. V lost 6 bases to trimming and J lost 6 bases; unmatched junction nucleotides: 9. The length of the CDR3 is 14 residues.

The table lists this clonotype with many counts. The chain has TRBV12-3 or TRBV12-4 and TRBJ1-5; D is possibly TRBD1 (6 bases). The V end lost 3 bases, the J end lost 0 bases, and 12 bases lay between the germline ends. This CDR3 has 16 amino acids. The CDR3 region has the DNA TGTGCCAGCAGTTTTGGACAGATGTATAGCAATCAGCCCCAGCATTTT. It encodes CASSFGQMYSNQPQHF.

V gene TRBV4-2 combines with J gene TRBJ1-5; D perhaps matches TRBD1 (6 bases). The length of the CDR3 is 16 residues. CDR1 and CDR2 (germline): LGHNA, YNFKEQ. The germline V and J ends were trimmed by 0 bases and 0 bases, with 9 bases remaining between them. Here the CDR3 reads CASSQDGQNSNQPQHF. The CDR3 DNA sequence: TGTGCCAGCAGCCAAGATGGACAGAATAGCAATCAGCCCCAGCATTTT.

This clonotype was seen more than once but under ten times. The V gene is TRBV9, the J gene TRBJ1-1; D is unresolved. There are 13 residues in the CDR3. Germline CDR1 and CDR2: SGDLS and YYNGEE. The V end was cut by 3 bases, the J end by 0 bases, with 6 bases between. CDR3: CASSAYVNTEAFF. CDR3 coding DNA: TGTGCCAGCAGCGCTTATGTGAACACTGAAGCTTTCTTT. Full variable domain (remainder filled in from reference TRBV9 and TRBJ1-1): DSGVTQTPKHLITATGQRVTLRCSPRSGDLSVYWYQQSLDQGLQFLIQYYNGEERAKGNILERFSAQQFPDLHSELNLSSLELGDSALYFCASSAYVNTEAFFGQGTRLTVV.

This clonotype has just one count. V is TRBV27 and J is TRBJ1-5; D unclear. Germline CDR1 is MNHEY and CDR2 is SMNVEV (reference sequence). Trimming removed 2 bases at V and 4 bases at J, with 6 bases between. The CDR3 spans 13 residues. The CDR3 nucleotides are TGTGCCAGCAGTTTAAGTAAGAATCAGCCCCAGCATTTT. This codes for CASSLSKNQPQHF.

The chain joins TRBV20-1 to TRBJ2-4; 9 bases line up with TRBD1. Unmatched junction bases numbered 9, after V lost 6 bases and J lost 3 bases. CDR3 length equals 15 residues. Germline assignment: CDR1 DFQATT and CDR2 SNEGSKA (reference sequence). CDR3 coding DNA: TGCAGTGCCCGGGACAGGGTCGCGGTCAAAAACATTCAGTACTTC. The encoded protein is CSARDRVAVKNIQYF.

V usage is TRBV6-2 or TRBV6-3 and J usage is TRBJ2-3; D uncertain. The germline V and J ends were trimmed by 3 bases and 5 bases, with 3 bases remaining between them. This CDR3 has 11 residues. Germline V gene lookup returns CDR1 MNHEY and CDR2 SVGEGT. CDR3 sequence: CASSYKDTQYF. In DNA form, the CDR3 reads TGTGCCAGCAGTTATAAAGATACGCAGTATTTT.

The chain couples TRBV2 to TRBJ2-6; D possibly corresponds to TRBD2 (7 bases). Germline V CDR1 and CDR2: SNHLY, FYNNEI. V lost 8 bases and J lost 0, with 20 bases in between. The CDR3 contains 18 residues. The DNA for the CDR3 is TGTGCCAGCGGGGGGGCTTCGCGGGAAAGCTCTGGGGCCAACGTCCTGACTTTC. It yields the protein CASGGASRESSGANVLTF.

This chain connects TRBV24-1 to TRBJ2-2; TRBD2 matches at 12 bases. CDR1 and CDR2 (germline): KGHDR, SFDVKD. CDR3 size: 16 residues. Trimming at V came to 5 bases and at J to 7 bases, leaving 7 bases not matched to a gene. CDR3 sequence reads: CATSGPGLAGVGELFF. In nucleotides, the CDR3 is TGTGCCACCAGTGGACCGGGACTAGCGGGCGTCGGGGAGCTGTTTTTT.

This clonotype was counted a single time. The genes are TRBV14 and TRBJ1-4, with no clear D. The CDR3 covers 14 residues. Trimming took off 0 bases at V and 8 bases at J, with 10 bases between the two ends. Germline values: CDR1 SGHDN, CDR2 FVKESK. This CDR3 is CASSQEGIGEKLFF. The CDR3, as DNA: TGTGCCAGCAGCCAAGAGGGCATAGGAGAAAAACTGTTTTTT.

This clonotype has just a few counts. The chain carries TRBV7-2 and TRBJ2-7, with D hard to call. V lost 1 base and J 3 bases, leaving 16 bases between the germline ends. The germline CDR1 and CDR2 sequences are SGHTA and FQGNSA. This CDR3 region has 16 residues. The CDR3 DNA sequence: TGTGCCAGCAGCTTAGTTTGGGTAGAGGTCGACTACGAGCAGTACTTC. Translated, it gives CASSLVWVEVDYEQYF.

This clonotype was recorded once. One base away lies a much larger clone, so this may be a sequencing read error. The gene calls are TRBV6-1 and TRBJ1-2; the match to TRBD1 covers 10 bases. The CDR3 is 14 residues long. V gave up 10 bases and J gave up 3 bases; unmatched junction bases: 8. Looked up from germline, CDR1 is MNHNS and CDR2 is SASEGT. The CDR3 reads CATSWTGGDYGYTF. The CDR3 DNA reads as TGTGCCACCAGCTGGACAGGGGGGGACTATGGCTACACCTTC.

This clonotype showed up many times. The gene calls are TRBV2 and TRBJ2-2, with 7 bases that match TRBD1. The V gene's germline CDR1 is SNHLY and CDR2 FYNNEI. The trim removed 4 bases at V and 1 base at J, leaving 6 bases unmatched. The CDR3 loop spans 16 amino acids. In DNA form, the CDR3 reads TGTGCCAGCAGTGCGGCCGGGACAGAGAACACCGGGGAGCTGTTTTTT. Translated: CASSAAGTENTGELFF.

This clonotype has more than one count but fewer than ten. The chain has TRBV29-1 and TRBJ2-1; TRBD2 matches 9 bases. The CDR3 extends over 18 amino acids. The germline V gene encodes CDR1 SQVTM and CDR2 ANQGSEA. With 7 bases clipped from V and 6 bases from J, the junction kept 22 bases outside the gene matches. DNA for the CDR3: TGCAGCGGCTGGGGGGGTTTTGGAGGAGCGGGAGGCGGCAATGAGCAGTTCTTC. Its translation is CSGWGGFGGAGGGNEQFF.

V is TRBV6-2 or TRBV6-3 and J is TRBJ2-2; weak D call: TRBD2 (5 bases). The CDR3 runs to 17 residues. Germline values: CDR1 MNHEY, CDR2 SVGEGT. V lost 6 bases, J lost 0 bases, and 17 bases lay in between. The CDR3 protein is CASRPRGGRSNTGELFF. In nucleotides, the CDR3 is TGTGCCAGCAGGCCCCGGGGTGGGCGGTCGAACACCGGGGAGCTGTTTTTT.

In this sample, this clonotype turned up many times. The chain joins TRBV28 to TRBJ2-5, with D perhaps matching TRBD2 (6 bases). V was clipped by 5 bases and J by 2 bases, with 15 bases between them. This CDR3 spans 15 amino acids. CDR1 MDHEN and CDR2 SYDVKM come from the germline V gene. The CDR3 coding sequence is TGTGCCAGCAGTATCAGACTAGGGCCTCAAGAGACCCAGTACTTC. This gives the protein CASSIRLGPQETQYF.

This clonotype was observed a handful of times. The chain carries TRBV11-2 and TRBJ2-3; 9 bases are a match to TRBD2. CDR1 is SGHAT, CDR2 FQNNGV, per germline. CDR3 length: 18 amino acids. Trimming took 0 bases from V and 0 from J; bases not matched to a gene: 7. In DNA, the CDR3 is TGTGCCAGCAGCTTAGAGTTTCTAGCGGGACTTAGCACAGATACGCAGTATTTT. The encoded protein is CASSLEFLAGLSTDTQYF.

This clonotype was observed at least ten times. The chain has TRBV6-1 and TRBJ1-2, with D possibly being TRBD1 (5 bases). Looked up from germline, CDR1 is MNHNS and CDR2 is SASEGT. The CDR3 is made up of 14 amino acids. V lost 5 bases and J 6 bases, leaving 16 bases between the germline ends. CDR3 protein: CASSFLRDENGYTF. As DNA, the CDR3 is TGTGCCAGCAGTTTCCTCCGGGACGAGAATGGCTACACCTTC.

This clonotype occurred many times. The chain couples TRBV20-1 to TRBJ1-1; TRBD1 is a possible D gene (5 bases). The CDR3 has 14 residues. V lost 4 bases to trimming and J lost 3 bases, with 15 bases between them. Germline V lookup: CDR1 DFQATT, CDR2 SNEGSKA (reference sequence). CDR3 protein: CSAILQGGYTEAFF. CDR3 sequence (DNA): TGCAGTGCTATTTTGCAGGGAGGGTACACTGAAGCTTTCTTT.

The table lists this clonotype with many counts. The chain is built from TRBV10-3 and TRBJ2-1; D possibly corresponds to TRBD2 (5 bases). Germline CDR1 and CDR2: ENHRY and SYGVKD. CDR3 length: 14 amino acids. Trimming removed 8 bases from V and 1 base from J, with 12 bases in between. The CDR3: CAIVAGLSYNEQFF. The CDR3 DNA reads TGTGCCATCGTTGCGGGTTTGTCCTACAATGAGCAGTTCTTC.

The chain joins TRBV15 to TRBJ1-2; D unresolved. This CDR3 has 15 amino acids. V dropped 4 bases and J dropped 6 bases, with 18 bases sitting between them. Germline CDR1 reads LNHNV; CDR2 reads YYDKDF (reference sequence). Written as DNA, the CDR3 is TGTGCCACCAGCACGTCAGTTAATACATGGAATGGCTACACCTTC. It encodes CATSTSVNTWNGYTF.

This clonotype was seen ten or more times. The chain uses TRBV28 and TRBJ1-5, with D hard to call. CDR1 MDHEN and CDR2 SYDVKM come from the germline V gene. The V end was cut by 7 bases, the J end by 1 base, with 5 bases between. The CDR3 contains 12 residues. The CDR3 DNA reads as TGTGCCAGCATGGGGAGCAATCAGCCCCAGCATTTT. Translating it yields CASMGSNQPQHF.